The next 3 T cell receptor beta chains were all read from a single sample in a study of T cells in Graves' hyperthyroidism and ophthalmopathy. RNA transcripts served as the template for amplifying TCR beta CDR3 regions. Primed by the HTBI set, a first-round RT-PCR was run on the TCR CDR3. TCRdb itself ran the multiplex PCR reads through MiXCR, one entry per CDR3 protein. This sample has approximately 560,000 distinct CDR3 sequences, with 40% to 55% found just once. Sequenced input: peripheral blood or thyroid tissue (not recorded which). The receptors derive from a woman between 18 and 29 years old with Graves' hyperthyroidism.

The V call is TRBV7-6, the J call TRBJ2-7, with 10 bases that match TRBD1. V was clipped by 5 bases and J by 6 bases; unmatched bases: 7. CDR1 and CDR2 from the germline V gene are SGHVS and FNYEAQ. The CDR3 loop spans 14 amino acids. The CDR3 nucleotides read TGTGCCAGCAGCAAAGGGACAGGGGCCGGCGAGCAGTACTTC. This codes for CASSKGTGAGEQYF.

The table lists this clonotype with many counts. This sequence joins TRBV19 and TRBJ2-6, with 8 bases lining up with TRBD1. Germline V gene data show CDR1 as LNHDA and CDR2 as SQIVND (reference sequence). This CDR3 has 16 residues. V trimming: 5 bases; J trimming: 3 bases; junction bases outside the gene matches: 6. CDR3 in amino acids: CASSAPGGSGANVLTF. DNA for the CDR3: TGTGCCAGTAGTGCCCCAGGGGGCAGTGGGGCCAACGTCCTGACTTTC.

This clonotype was observed many times. The V gene is TRBV2, the J gene TRBJ1-2, with 7 bases aligning to TRBD1. Germline values: CDR1 SNHLY, CDR2 FYNNEI. V shed 6 bases, J shed 8 bases, and the junction held 9 bases outside the gene matches. CDR3 size: 13 residues. CDR3 sequence reads: CASSADRDRGYTF. CDR3 nucleotides: TGTGCCAGCAGCGCAGACAGGGATCGGGGCTACACCTTC. Filled out from reference TRBV2 and TRBJ1-2, the complete variable domain reads EPEVTQTPSHQVTQMGQEVILRCVPISNHLYFYWYRQILGQKVEFLVSFYNNEISEKSEIFDDQFSVERPDGSNFTLKIRSTKLEDSAMYFCASSADRDRGYTFGSGTRLTVV.